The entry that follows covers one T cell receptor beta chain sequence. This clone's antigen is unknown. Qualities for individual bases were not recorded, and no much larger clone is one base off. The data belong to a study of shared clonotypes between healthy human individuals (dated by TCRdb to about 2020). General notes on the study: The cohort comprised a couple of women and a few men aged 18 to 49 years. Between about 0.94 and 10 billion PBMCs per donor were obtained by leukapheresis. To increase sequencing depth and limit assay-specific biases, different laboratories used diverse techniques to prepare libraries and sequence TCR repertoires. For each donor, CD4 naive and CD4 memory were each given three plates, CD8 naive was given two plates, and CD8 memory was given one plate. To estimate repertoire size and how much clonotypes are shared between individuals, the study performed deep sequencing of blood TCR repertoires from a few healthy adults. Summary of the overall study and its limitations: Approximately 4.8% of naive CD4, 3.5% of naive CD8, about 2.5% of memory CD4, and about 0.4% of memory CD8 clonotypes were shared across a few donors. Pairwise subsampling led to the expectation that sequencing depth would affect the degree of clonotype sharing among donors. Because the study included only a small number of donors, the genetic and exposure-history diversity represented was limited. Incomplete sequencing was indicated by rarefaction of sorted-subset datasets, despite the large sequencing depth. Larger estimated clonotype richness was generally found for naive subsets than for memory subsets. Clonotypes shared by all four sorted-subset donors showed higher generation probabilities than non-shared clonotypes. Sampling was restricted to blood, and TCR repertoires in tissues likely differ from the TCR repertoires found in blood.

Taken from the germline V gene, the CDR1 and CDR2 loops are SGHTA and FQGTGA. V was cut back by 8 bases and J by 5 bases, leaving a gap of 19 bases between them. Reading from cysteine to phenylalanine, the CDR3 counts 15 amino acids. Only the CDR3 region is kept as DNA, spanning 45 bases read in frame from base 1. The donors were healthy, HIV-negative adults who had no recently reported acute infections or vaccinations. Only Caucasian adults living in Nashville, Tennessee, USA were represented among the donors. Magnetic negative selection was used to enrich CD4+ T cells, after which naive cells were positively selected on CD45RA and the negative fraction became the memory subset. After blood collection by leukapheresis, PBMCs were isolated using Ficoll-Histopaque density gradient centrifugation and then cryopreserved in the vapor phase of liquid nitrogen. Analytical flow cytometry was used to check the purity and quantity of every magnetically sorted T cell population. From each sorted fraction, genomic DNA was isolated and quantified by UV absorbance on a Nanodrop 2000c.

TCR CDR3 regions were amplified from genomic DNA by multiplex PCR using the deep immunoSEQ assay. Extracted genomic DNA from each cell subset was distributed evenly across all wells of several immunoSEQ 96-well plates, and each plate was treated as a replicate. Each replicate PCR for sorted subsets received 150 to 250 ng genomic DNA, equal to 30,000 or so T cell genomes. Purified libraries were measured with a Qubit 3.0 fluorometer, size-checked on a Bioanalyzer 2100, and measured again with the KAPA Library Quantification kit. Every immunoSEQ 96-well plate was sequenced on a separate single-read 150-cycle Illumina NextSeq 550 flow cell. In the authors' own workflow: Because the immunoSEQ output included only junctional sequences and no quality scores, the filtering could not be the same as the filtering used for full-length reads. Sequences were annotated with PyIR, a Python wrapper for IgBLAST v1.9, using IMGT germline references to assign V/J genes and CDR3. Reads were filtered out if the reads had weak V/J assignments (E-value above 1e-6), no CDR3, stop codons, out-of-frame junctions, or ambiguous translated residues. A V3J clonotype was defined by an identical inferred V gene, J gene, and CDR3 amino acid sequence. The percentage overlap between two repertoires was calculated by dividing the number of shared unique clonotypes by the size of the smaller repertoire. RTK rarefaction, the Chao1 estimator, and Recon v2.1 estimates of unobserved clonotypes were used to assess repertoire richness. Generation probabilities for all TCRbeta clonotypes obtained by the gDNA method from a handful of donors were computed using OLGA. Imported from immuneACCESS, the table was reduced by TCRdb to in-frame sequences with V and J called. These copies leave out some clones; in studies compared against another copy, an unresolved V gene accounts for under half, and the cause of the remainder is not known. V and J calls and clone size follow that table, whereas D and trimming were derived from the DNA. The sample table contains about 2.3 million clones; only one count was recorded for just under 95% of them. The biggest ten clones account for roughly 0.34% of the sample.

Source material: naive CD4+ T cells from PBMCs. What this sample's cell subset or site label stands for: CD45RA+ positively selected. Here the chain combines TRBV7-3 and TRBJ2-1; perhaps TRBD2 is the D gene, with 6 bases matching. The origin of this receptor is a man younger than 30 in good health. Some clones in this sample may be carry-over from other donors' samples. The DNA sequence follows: TGTGCCAGCGGGGTAGGCGGGAAGGTCGACAATGAGCAGTTCTTC. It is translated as CASGVGGKVDNEQFF.